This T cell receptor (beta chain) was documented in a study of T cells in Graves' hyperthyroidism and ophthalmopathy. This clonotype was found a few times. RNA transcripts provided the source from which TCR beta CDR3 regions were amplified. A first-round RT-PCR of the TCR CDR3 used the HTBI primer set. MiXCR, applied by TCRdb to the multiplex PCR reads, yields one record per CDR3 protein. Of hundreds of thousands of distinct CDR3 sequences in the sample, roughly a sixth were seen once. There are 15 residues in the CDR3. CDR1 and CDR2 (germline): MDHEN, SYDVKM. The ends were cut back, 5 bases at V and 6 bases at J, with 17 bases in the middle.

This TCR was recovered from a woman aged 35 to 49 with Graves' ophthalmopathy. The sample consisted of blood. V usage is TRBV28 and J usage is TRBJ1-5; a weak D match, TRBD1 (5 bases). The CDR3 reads CASSAHPGGSQPQHF. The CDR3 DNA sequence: TGTGCCAGCAGTGCCCACCCGGGGGGAAGTCAGCCCCAGCATTTT.